By share of the sample, the clone carrying this T cell receptor (beta chain) is large. Its antigen is as yet unknown. Study-wide results and caveats: In terms of TCR gene usage, tumor memory CD4+ T cells clustered together with blood and lymph node memory CD4+ cells, as well as with lymph node naive CD4+ cells.

Trimming took off 6 bases at V and 0 bases at J, with 8 bases between the two ends. The CDR3 has 13 amino acids. Adaptor-ligated barcode primers were used to amplify TRBV12-4/TRBJ1-2 clonotypes. Using its own MiXCR run on the multiplex PCR reads, TCRdb lists one record per CDR3 protein. Among around 500 distinct CDR3 sequences listed, around a fifth were seen once. This TCR derives from a female donor with breast cancer. Material for sequencing was memory CD4+ T cells sorted from blood. Subset reported: memory CD4+ T cells, CD4+CD45RO+CD25-. This chain uses TRBV12-3 or TRBV12-4 with TRBJ1-2; D unresolved. The DNA for the CDR3 is TGTGCCAGCAGCACACAACCTAACTATGGCTACACCTTC. It yields the protein CASSTQPNYGYTF.